This T cell receptor beta chain was obtained from a study of shared clonotypes between healthy human individuals. Study results and caveats: Rarefaction demonstrated incomplete sorted-subset sequencing despite large depth. About 5% of naive CD4 clonotypes were common to several donors.

Naive CD8 cells comprised CD45RO-negative, CCR7-positively selected cells, excluding terminally differentiated effector memory CD45RA+ cells. As to this clone: What it recognizes is unknown.

The repertoire was sequenced with immunoSEQ multiplex PCR; TCRdb's copy has only in-frame clones and lacks some. The sample consists of millions of clones, more than 85% of them appearing once. Sequencing was performed on naive CD8+ T cells from PBMCs. The sequence was obtained from a man younger than 30 in good health. Some clones in this sample may be carry-over from other donors' samples.

The CDR3 here is CASSFRTSGRNNEQFF. The CDR3 nucleotides are TGCGCCAGCAGCTTCCGGACTAGCGGGAGAAACAATGAGCAGTTCTTC. This rearrangement joins TRBV5-1 to TRBJ2-1; TRBD2 agrees at 13 bases. The CDR3 runs 16 residues. CDR1 SGHRS and CDR2 YFSETQ come from the germline V gene. V dropped 2 bases and J dropped 5; count of bases not matched to a gene: 4.